Here is one TCR beta chain with its context. V lost 10 bases and J 5 bases, leaving 21 bases between the germline ends. Looked up from germline, CDR1 is SNHLY and CDR2 is FYNNEI. This CDR3 region has 14 residues. This record comes from a study of cytomegalovirus exposure and HLA in healthy donors. Using immunoSEQ multiplex PCR, the repertoire was profiled, and TCRdb retains in-frame clones only, with some absent. The data hold 100,000 to 150,000 clones, with 95% to 97% observed a single time. Sequencing was done on a sample of PBMCs. This chain joins TRBV2 and TRBJ2-7, with a possible D match to TRBD1 (6 bases). The TCR was taken from a man aged 18-30 years in good health and CMV-seronegative. CDR3 DNA sequence: TGTGCCACCACGCCACAAACAGGGATGGACGAGCAGTACTTC. Amino acids: CATTPQTGMDEQYF.